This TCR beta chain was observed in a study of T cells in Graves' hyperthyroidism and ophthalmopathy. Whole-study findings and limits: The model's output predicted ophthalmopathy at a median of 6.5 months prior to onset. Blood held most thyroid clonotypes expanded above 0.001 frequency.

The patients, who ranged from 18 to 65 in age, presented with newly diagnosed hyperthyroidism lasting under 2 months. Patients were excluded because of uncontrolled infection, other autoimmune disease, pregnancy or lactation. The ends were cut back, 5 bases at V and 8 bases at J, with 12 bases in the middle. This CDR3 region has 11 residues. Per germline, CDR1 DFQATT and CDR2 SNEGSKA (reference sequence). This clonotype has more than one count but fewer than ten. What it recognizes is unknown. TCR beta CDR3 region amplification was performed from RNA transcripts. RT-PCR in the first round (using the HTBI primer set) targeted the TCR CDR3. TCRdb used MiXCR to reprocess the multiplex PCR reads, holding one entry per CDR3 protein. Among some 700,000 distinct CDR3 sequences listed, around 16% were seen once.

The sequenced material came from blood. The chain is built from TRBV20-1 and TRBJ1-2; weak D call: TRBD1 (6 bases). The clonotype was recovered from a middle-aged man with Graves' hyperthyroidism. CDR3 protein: CSAQGMGGYTF. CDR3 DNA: TGCAGTGCTCAGGGGATGGGCGGCTACACCTTC.